A single sample gave rise to the 24 T cell receptor beta chains below, sequenced in a study of T cells after yellow fever vaccination. TCRdb reprocessed the 5' RACE reads with MiXCR, giving one entry per CDR3 protein. This table holds around 320,000 distinct CDR3 sequences, about 10% found once. Specimen: CD4+ T cells sorted from PBMCs, collected 45 days after the yellow fever booster vaccination. Receptor source: a man aged 18 to 30 who received the YFV17D yellow fever vaccine.

The chain joins TRBV28 to TRBJ1-2, with D maybe TRBD1 (6 bases). The CDR3 extends over 16 amino acids. Germline V gives CDR1 MDHEN, CDR2 SYDVKM. The V and J ends lost 6 bases and 6 bases respectively, with 23 bases between them. The DNA of the CDR3 is TGTGCCAGCAGCCGGGAGGGGGAGGCAGGAACCCATGGCTACACCTTC. It specifies CASSREGEAGTHGYTF.

V gene TRBV5-1 combines with J gene TRBJ1-2; D may be TRBD1 (5 bases). Germline lookup yields CDR1 SGHRS and CDR2 YFSETQ. Trimming removed 0 bases from V and 4 bases from J, with 13 bases in between. The CDR3 consists of 15 residues. The CDR3 sequence is CASSLAPGRLYGYTF. The DNA for the CDR3 is TGCGCCAGCAGCTTGGCTCCAGGGCGCCTCTATGGCTACACCTTC.

This clonotype was seen a few times. The chain recombines TRBV19 with TRBJ1-4; 10 bases match TRBD1. Germline CDR1 and CDR2: LNHDA and SQIVND (reference sequence). The CDR3 has 16 residues. Unmatched junction bases numbered 5, after V lost 7 bases and J lost 0 bases. CDR3 nucleotide sequence: TGTGCCAGTAACCGCGGGACAGGGGCAACTAATGAAAAACTGTTTTTT. Its translation is CASNRGTGATNEKLFF.

The chain couples TRBV5-1 to TRBJ2-7; D might be TRBD1 (5 bases). The CDR3 extends over 14 amino acids. Germline CDR1 and CDR2: SGHRS and YFSETQ. The V gene lost 2 bases and the J gene lost 0 bases, with 9 bases spanning the gap. The CDR3 DNA reads as TGCGCCAGCAGCTTTTCAGGGCCCTCCTACGAGCAGTACTTC. Protein product: CASSFSGPSYEQYF.

The V gene is TRBV20-1, the J gene TRBJ1-6; 8 bases are a match to TRBD1. Trimming removed 0 bases from V and 6 bases from J; junction bases left unmatched: 1. The CDR3 has 14 amino acids. The V gene's germline CDR1 is DFQATT and CDR2 SNEGSKA (reference sequence). Written as DNA, the CDR3 is TGCAGTGCTAGAGACGACAGGGGTAATTCACCCCTCCACTTT. This gives the protein CSARDDRGNSPLHF.

This clonotype turned up a few times. V and J are TRBV30 and TRBJ2-7; 8 bases map to TRBD1. V gave up 0 bases and J gave up 9 bases; unmatched junction bases: 7. CDR1 GTSNPN and CDR2 SVGIG come from the germline V gene (reference sequence). CDR3 length equals 13 residues. CDR3 DNA sequence: TGTGCCTGGAGTGTTGACAGGGGATTCGCGCAGTACTTC. Its translation is CAWSVDRGFAQYF.

This clonotype was picked up many times. The rearrangement uses TRBV9 and TRBJ2-4, with D maybe TRBD1 (6 bases). V was pared by 0 bases and J by 8 bases, with 15 bases between. Germline CDR1 and CDR2: SGDLS and YYNGEE. The CDR3 length is 15 residues. CDR3 protein: CASSVGAGVIHIQYF. The DNA of the CDR3 is TGTGCCAGCAGCGTAGGGGCAGGGGTGATTCACATTCAGTACTTC.

The chain carries TRBV27 and TRBJ1-5; tentative D call: TRBD1 (5 bases). V dropped 6 bases and J dropped 4 bases, with 16 bases sitting between them. The CDR3 covers 15 residues. Germline CDR1 MNHEY, CDR2 SMNVEV (reference sequence). CDR3 nucleotides: TGTGCCAGCAGCATTACAGGAGGCAGGAATCAGCCCCAGCATTTT. Protein: CASSITGGRNQPQHF.

The chain combines TRBV6-1 with TRBJ1-3; no definite D call. Trimming shortened V by 8 bases and J by 4 bases, and 6 bases separated the two germline ends. Per the germline V gene, CDR1 is MNHNS and CDR2 is SASEGT. The CDR3 sequence is 11 residues long. The CDR3 reads CASRYGNTIYF. Here the CDR3 DNA reads TGTGCCAGCCGGTACGGAAACACCATATATTTT.

The table lists this clonotype with many counts. The chain recombines TRBV5-1 with TRBJ2-1; D is uncertain. The V gene's germline CDR1 is SGHRS and CDR2 YFSETQ. The CDR3 length is 12 residues. V lost 3 bases to trimming and J lost 3 bases, with 4 bases between them. The CDR3 is CASSYNYNEQFF. The CDR3 DNA sequence: TGCGCCAGCAGCTATAACTACAATGAGCAGTTCTTC.

This clonotype was detected only a few times. This chain connects TRBV20-1 to TRBJ1-4; maybe TRBD1 (5 bases). This CDR3 is built from 14 residues. Germline V gene sequence: CDR1 DFQATT, CDR2 SNEGSKA (reference sequence). Trimming removed 6 bases at V and 8 bases at J, with 19 bases between. The CDR3: CSAQVRYNIEKLFF. CDR3 nucleotides: TGCAGTGCACAGGTCAGGTACAACATCGAAAAACTGTTTTTT.

The chain has TRBV6-1 and TRBJ1-3; the D gene is possibly TRBD1 (6 bases). CDR1 is MNHNS and CDR2 is SASEGT in the germline V gene. With 1 base removed from V and 6 bases from J, the gap between germline ends came to 10 bases. The CDR3 is 14 amino acids. CDR3 bases: TGTGCCAGCAGTGAAGAGGAGGGGGTAAACACCATATATTTT. Translated: CASSEEEGVNTIYF.

V and J are TRBV7-2 and TRBJ2-1; 9 bases map to TRBD1. Germline trimming cut 5 bases from V and 6 bases from J; bases unmatched to any gene: 5. Germline assignment: CDR1 SGHTA and CDR2 FQGNSA. The CDR3 covers 14 residues. The CDR3 region has the DNA TGTGCCAGCAGCCGGGACAGGGCGGGCAATGAGCAGTTCTTC. It specifies CASSRDRAGNEQFF.

There are a few counts of this clonotype. The rearrangement links TRBV11-3 to TRBJ2-1; D call uncertain. The CDR3 is made up of 12 amino acids. Per the germline V gene, CDR1 is SGHNT and CDR2 is YENEEA. V lost 3 bases and J 7 bases, leaving 7 bases between the germline ends. CDR3 coding DNA: TGTGCCAGCAGCTTTTTTGAGAATGAGCAGTTCTTC. Translating it yields CASSFFENEQFF.

The rearrangement joins TRBV7-2 to TRBJ2-5; TRBD1 might be the D (6 bases). Trimming shortened V by 4 bases and J by 5 bases, and 14 bases separated the two germline ends. Germline CDR1 is SGHTA and CDR2 is FQGNSA. CDR3 length equals 14 residues. The DNA of the CDR3 is TGTGCCAGCAGCTCGCAGGGGAGTTGGGAGACCCAGTACTTC. As protein: CASSSQGSWETQYF.

The chain carries TRBV6-5 and TRBJ1-5, with D perhaps matching TRBD1 (5 bases). This CDR3 contains 16 residues. The V gene lost 0 bases and the J gene lost 5 bases, with 14 bases spanning the gap. Germline CDR1 is MNHEY and CDR2 is SVGAGI. The CDR3 region is CASSYSYKAGYQPQHF. The CDR3 DNA sequence: TGTGCCAGCAGTTACTCATATAAGGCAGGGTATCAGCCCCAGCATTTT.

The chain links TRBV29-1 to TRBJ1-1; TRBD1 aligns across 7 bases. Looked up from germline, CDR1 is SQVTM and CDR2 is ANQGSEA. Trimming removed 3 bases from V and 1 base from J; junction bases left unmatched: 2. The CDR3 extends over 13 amino acids. The CDR3 region has the DNA TGCAGCGTTGAGGGACAGCAGAACACTGAAGCTTTCTTT. As protein: CSVEGQQNTEAFF. Using reference TRBV29-1 and TRBJ1-1 for the parts outside the CDR3, the full variable domain is SAVISQKPSRDICQRGTSLTIQCQVDSQVTMMFWYRQQPGQSLTLIATANQGSEATYESGFVIDKFPISRPNLTFSTLTVSNMSPEDSSIYLCSVEGQQNTEAFFGQGTRLTVV.

At least ten counts were recorded for this clonotype. The chain employs TRBV4-2 and TRBJ2-5; 13 bases map to TRBD2. Trimming took 4 bases from V and 1 from J; bases not matched to a gene: 6. The CDR3 length is 17 residues. The V gene's germline CDR1 is LGHNA and CDR2 YNFKEQ. CDR3 region: CASSPSLAGGTQETQYF. The CDR3 DNA sequence: TGTGCCAGCAGCCCATCACTAGCGGGGGGGACCCAAGAGACCCAGTACTTC.

This clonotype has only a few counts. In nucleotides, the CDR3 is TGTGCCAGCAGCTATCCGGGACTAGCGTACAATGAGCAGTTCTTC. It codes for CASSYPGLAYNEQFF. The chain employs TRBV5-4 and TRBJ2-1; 10 bases fit TRBD2. Germline V gene data show CDR1 as SGHNT and CDR2 as YYREEE (reference sequence). The CDR3 is 15 residues long. The V segment lost 3 bases and the J segment 4 bases; nucleotides outside the gene matches: 4.

This clonotype was observed many times. The chain is built from TRBV6-6 and TRBJ1-1; D perhaps matches TRBD1 (5 bases). The CDR3 spans 15 residues. With 7 bases removed from V and 6 bases from J, the gap between germline ends came to 21 bases. CDR1 and CDR2 (germline): MNHNY, SVGAGI (reference sequence). CDR3 sequence: CASTTSRGREAEAFF. The CDR3 coding sequence is TGTGCCAGCACCACCTCAAGGGGCCGGGAGGCTGAAGCTTTCTTT.

This clonotype was picked up a small number of times. J is TRBJ2-5 and V is TRBV5-5, with D possibly TRBD1 on 5 matching bases. This CDR3 has 16 residues. The germline CDR1 and CDR2 sequences are SGHKS and YYEKEE (reference sequence). V lost 0 bases to trimming and J lost 5 bases, with 17 bases between them. In nucleotides, the CDR3 is TGTGCCAGCAGCTTGGTGGGGCTACTACGTGGGGAGACCCAGTACTTC. Translating it yields CASSLVGLLRGETQYF.

This clonotype has just a few counts. CDR3 in amino acids: CASGAGTGANVLTF. The DNA for the CDR3 is TGTGCCAGCGGCGCAGGGACTGGGGCCAACGTCCTGACTTTC. The V and J genes are TRBV9 and TRBJ2-6; tentatively, D is TRBD1 (5 bases). With 7 bases removed from V and 2 bases from J, the gap between germline ends came to 10 bases. The germline V gene encodes CDR1 SGDLS and CDR2 YYNGEE. The CDR3 has 14 residues.

The chain has TRBV6-2 or TRBV6-3 and TRBJ1-2; 7 bases line up with TRBD1. J gave up 3 bases and V 2 bases, and 3 bases lay outside the gene matches. The germline CDR1 and CDR2 sequences are MNHEY and SVGEGT. This CDR3 is 14 amino acids long. CDR3 protein: CASSYRGQDYGYTF. In nucleotides, the CDR3 is TGTGCCAGCAGTTACAGGGGGCAGGACTATGGCTACACCTTC.

This clonotype came up a few times. The V call is TRBV19, the J call TRBJ1-6, with D possibly being TRBD1 (5 bases). Germline V gene sequence: CDR1 LNHDA, CDR2 SQIVND (reference sequence). This CDR3 contains 13 residues. V was trimmed by 5 bases and J by 7 bases, leaving 9 bases between them. The CDR3, as DNA: TGTGCCAGTAGTGTCCGGGGCAATTCACCCCTCCACTTT. Translating gives CASSVRGNSPLHF. Complete variable domain (other parts from reference TRBV19 and TRBJ1-6): DGGITQSPKYLFRKEGQNVTLSCEQNLNHDAMYWYRQDPGQGLRLIYYSQIVNDFQKGDIAEGYSVSREKKESFPLTVTSAQKNPTAFYLCASSVRGNSPLHFGNGTRLTVT.